The rows below give T cell receptor beta chains drawn from one sample of a study of blood T cell repertoires in COVID-19. The data were produced by immunoSEQ multiplex PCR, yet TCRdb's version contains in-frame clones alone and is incomplete. This sample has around 65,000 clones, with around 85% found just once. The specimen was peripheral blood. The receptors were gathered from a woman older than 75 with active or convalescent COVID-19. The CDR3 runs from the conserved cysteine through the conserved F or W. The order of the fields is V gene, CDR3 protein.

>TRBV21-1
CASRFAGGSNQPQHF
>TRBV9
CASSVDLGRAGNTIYF
>TRBV29-1
CSVGLGGNTEAFF
>TRBV7-9
CASSPNSGDTQYF
>TRBV18
CASSSLQGAGTEAFF
>TRBV5-1
CASSLATGHHATNEKLFF
>TRBV5-1
CASSPRASRAPETQYF
>TRBV5-6
CASSLRLDRVKGYTF
>TRBV19
CASISLARGTGELFF
>TRBV19
CASSIGGLAGRDTQYF
>TRBV4-1
CASSPKTGVYGYTF
>TRBV10-1
CASSESKRETQYF
>TRBV5-4
CASSLLTSGGTDTQYF
>TRBV4-2
CASSQRQGLEAFF
>TRBV5-1
CASSLDQRIGVGAKNIQYF
>TRBV5-6
CASSLGQGLGELFF
>TRBV10-3
CAIRDSVSTDTQYF
>TRBV4-1
CASSQGTAATAGANVLTF
>TRBV23-1
CASSPPSDGPGGKNIQYF
>TRBV5-4
CASSSGLAGGSSTDTQYF
>TRBV6-5
CASVDRQGNYGYTF
>TRBV2
CASSGPGLAGTGELFF
>TRBV4-1
CASSRLGQGNNEKLFF
>TRBV10-1
CASSENMNTEAFF